A single sample gave rise to the 7 T cell receptor beta chains below, sequenced in a study of OX40 agonist ivuxolimab in advanced cancers. TCRdb's table, derived via immunoSEQ multiplex PCR, lists solely in-frame clones and lacks some. The profile shows some 50,000 clones, over 80% of them singletons. The material was CD4+ or CD8+ T cells sorted from blood, obtained in a trial of the OX40 agonist ivuxolimab. These receptors were taken from an adult with an advanced solid tumor such as melanoma, head and neck, liver or kidney cancer.

CDR3 nucleotides: TGTGCCAGCAGTGAGGGCAGGGAGGGTTACATTCAGTACTTC. Protein sequence: CASSEGREGYIQYF. This chain joins TRBV2 and TRBJ2-4; 7 nucleotides align to TRBD2. The CDR3 is 14 amino acids. J gave up 8 bases and V 3 bases, and 7 bases lay outside the gene matches. Germline V gives CDR1 SNHLY, CDR2 FYNNEI.

The gene calls are TRBV2 and TRBJ2-1, with D unresolved. Trimming took 3 bases from V and 16 from J, leaving 13 bases between them. CDR1 is SNHLY and CDR2 is FYNNEI in the germline V gene. The CDR3 extends over 11 amino acids. CDR3 amino acids: CASSEVYLPFF. The CDR3 nucleotides are TGTGCCAGCAGTGAGGTGTACCTCCCTTTCTTC.

The J gene is TRBJ2-1, the V gene TRBV10-3; D is perhaps TRBD2 (5 bases). Trimming stripped 3 bases from V and 0 bases from J, with 12 bases between. CDR1 is ENHRY, CDR2 SYGVKD, per germline. The CDR3 runs 16 residues. The CDR3 sequence: CAISERTVRSYNEQFF. The CDR3 DNA sequence: TGTGCCATCAGTGAAAGGACTGTCCGCTCCTACAATGAGCAGTTCTTC.

This rearrangement joins TRBV7-2 to TRBJ1-4; TRBD1 might be the D (5 bases). The V end lost 3 bases, the J end lost 4 bases, and 21 bases lay between the germline ends. The CDR3 totals 18 residues. Looked up from germline, CDR1 is SGHTA and CDR2 is FQGNSA. CDR3 sequence reads: CASSFLPRGDGDNEKLFF. CDR3 nucleotides: TGTGCCAGCAGCTTCCTTCCCCGGGGGGACGGGGATAATGAAAAACTGTTTTTT.

This chain links TRBV5-4 with TRBJ2-7; D gene unclear. V was clipped by 4 bases and J by 5 bases, with 7 bases between them. Germline lookup yields CDR1 SGHNT and CDR2 YYREEE (reference sequence). The CDR3 length is 11 residues. This CDR3 is CASSQAHEQYF. The CDR3 region has the DNA TGTGCCAGCAGCCAGGCCCACGAGCAGTACTTC. Full variable domain (remainder filled in from reference TRBV5-4 and TRBJ2-7): ETGVTQSPTHLIKTRGQQVTLRCSSQSGHNTVSWYQQALGQGPQFIFQYYREEENGRGNFPPRFSGLQFPNYSSELNVNALELDDSALYLCASSQAHEQYFGPGTRLTVT.

The table lists this clone with a few counts. Written as DNA, the CDR3 is TGTGCCTGGGGAGCCCCCAGTCAGCCCCAGCATTTT. Its protein product is CAWGAPSQPQHF. This chain connects TRBV30 to TRBJ1-5; D is uncertain. The length of the CDR3 is 12 residues. Between the trimmed V and J ends, which lost 5 bases and 6 bases, there was a span of 11 bases. Germline CDR1 and CDR2: GTSNPN and SVGIG (reference sequence).

This clone was counted a single time. This chain links TRBV4-1 with TRBJ2-5, with TRBD2 matching 7 bases. The ends lost 2 bases at V and 1 base at J; junction bases unmatched: 13. Germline V CDR1 and CDR2: MGHRA, YSYEKL. CDR3 length: 18 residues. CDR3 bases: TGCGCCAGCAGCCAAAATCCAATCCCTTCTAGCGGCCAAGAGACCCAGTACTTC. Its protein is CASSQNPIPSSGQETQYF.